Below, 23 T cell receptor beta chains from the same sample are listed, as sequenced in a study of blood T cells in healthy people across ages. PCR was performed a second time for about 6 to 12 cycles using a sample-barcoded 5' primer and a J-beta primer mix. TCRdb re-called the 5' RACE reads through MiXCR, storing one row per CDR3 protein. Here the sample spans hundreds of thousands of distinct CDR3 sequences, around 30% being singletons. The material sequenced was blood. The receptors come from an elderly woman in good health.

This clonotype showed up many times. V gene TRBV5-5 combines with J gene TRBJ1-5; D might be TRBD1 (5 bases). This CDR3 comprises 14 residues. Germline-derived CDR1 and CDR2 are SGHKS and YYEKEE (reference sequence). V was clipped by 5 bases and J by 3 bases, with 12 bases between them. The CDR3 DNA follows: TGTGCCAGCAGTTTAGGGACGGCCAATCAGCCCCAGCATTTT. This codes for CASSLGTANQPQHF.

This clonotype was picked up many times. The chain combines TRBV7-2 with TRBJ1-2; no clear D gene. V was cut by 5 bases and J by 4 bases, with 14 bases left in between. The CDR3 is made up of 14 amino acids. Germline V gene data show CDR1 as SGHTA and CDR2 as FQGNSA. The CDR3 DNA follows: TGTGCCAGCAGCCCCCCCGGCGGCAGCTATGGCTACACCTTC. Translating gives CASSPPGGSYGYTF.

This clonotype was observed a single time. The chain recombines TRBV7-9 with TRBJ2-3; D perhaps matches TRBD1 (6 bases). Trimming cost V 5 bases and J 3 bases, with 18 bases left between them. Germline lookup yields CDR1 SEHNR and CDR2 FQNEAQ (reference sequence). The CDR3 is made up of 16 amino acids. CDR3 DNA sequence: TGTGCCAGCAGCCCCCCCACAAGGGGGAAAACAGATACGCAGTATTTT. Amino acids: CASSPPTRGKTDTQYF.

This rearrangement joins TRBV6-6 to TRBJ1-2; 7 bases agree with TRBD1. The CDR3 extends over 14 amino acids. With 7 bases clipped from V and 6 bases from J, the junction kept 11 bases outside the gene matches. Germline CDR1 and CDR2: MNHNY and SVGAGI (reference sequence). CDR3 sequence (DNA): TGTGCCAGCAAGGGGGTGGGGACAGCTGATGGCTACACCTTC. The encoded protein is CASKGVGTADGYTF.

About this clonotype itself: This sequence may be a read error, since a much larger clone differs from it by one base. The chain carries TRBV5-6 and TRBJ2-1; perhaps TRBD2 as D (5 bases). Germline assignment: CDR1 SGHDT and CDR2 YYEEEE. The CDR3 extends over 11 amino acids. The CDR3 DNA reads TGTACCAGCAGCGGACGAAATGAGCAGTTCTTC. Translating it yields CTSSGRNEQFF.

The sample holds many counts of this clonotype. The V and J genes are TRBV4-2 and TRBJ2-3; weak D call: TRBD2 (5 bases). This CDR3 spans 15 amino acids. Trimming cost V 3 bases and J 5 bases, with 15 bases left between them. Germline loops: CDR1 LGHNA, CDR2 YNFKEQ. DNA for the CDR3: TGTGCCAGCAGCCACTACTCACGGGGAAAAGATACGCAGTATTTT. As protein: CASSHYSRGKDTQYF.

This clonotype has a handful of counts. V is TRBV28 and J is TRBJ2-5; the match to TRBD1 covers 7 bases. The ends lost 7 bases at V and 11 bases at J; junction bases unmatched: 7. CDR1 and CDR2 (germline): MDHEN, SYDVKM. The CDR3 is 11 residues long. CDR3 residues: CASKGAGEQYF. The CDR3 DNA reads TGTGCCAGCAAGGGGGCTGGGGAGCAGTACTTC. The complete variable domain, with remaining parts taken from reference TRBV28 and TRBJ2-5, reads DVKVTQSSRYLVKRTGEKVFLECVQDMDHENMFWYRQDPGLGLRLIYFSYDVKMKEKGDIPEGYSVSREKKERFSLILESASTNQTSMYLCASKGAGEQYFGPGTRLLVL.

This clonotype was seen repeatedly, ten times or more. This chain links TRBV6-2 or TRBV6-3 with TRBJ2-6; D remains unclear. CDR3 size: 16 residues. The germline V gene has CDR1 MNHEY and CDR2 SVGEGT. V dropped 7 bases and J dropped 0 bases, with 13 bases sitting between them. Written as DNA, the CDR3 is TGTGCCAGCACACAGTCCCTTTCCTCTGGGGCCAACGTCCTGACTTTC. Its protein is CASTQSLSSGANVLTF.

As concerns this clonotype: It may be a read error: a sequence one base away is much more abundant. Since the CDR3 does not end with the conserved phenylalanine or tryptophan, this likely comes from a read error. This sequence joins TRBV7-2 and TRBJ2-5, with TRBD2 identical over 9 bases. Germline V gene data show CDR1 as SGHTA and CDR2 as FQGNSA. This CDR3 has 16 amino acids. Trimming cost V 0 bases and J 9 bases; bases outside gene matches: 11. For the CDR3, the DNA is TGTGCCAGCAGCTTAGCGCCAGCGGGGGGCCAAGGGGCCCAGTACATC. It codes for CASSLAPAGGQGAQYI.

This clonotype was seen more than once but under ten times. The V call is TRBV2, the J call TRBJ1-2; D may be TRBD1 (6 bases). Looked up from germline, CDR1 is SNHLY and CDR2 is FYNNEI. The CDR3 is 14 amino acids. The V end lost 7 bases, the J end lost 3 bases, and 15 bases lay between the germline ends. As DNA, the CDR3 is TGTGCCAGCAACAGGGAGACAGGTGACTATGGCTACACCTTC. This encodes CASNRETGDYGYTF.

About this clonotype itself: The junction differs from germline at one of its ends, possibly a read error. The chain joins TRBV7-2 to TRBJ1-1, with TRBD1 as a possible D gene (5 bases). There are 14 residues in the CDR3. The germline V gene has CDR1 SGHTA and CDR2 FQGNSA. This chain's CDR3 is CAGSLERGGTEAFF. In DNA, the CDR3 is TGTGCCGGCAGCTTAGAGAGGGGTGGGACTGAAGCTTTCTTT.

This clonotype was detected many times. The chain is built from TRBV5-1 and TRBJ2-7; D call uncertain. CDR1 is SGHRS, CDR2 YFSETQ, per germline. The V end was cut by 4 bases, the J end by 5 bases, with 25 bases between. The CDR3 loop spans 17 amino acids. CDR3 sequence: CASSGSPGPQSGHEQYF. CDR3 nucleotides: TGCGCCAGCAGCGGCTCACCGGGCCCCCAGTCCGGCCACGAGCAGTACTTC.

To note about this clonotype: A much larger clone differs from this one at a single base, so this may be a read error. This chain links TRBV7-9 with TRBJ2-7; 14 positions agree with TRBD2. In germline, CDR1 is SEHNR, CDR2 FQNEAQ (reference sequence). There are 15 residues in the CDR3. V trimming: 3 bases; J trimming: 7 bases; junction bases outside the gene matches: 5. Here the CDR3 DNA reads TGTGCCAGCAGCTTCGGGACTAGCGGGGGCAATGAGCAGTACTTC. Encoded protein: CASSFGTSGGNEQYF.

This clonotype has just a few counts. A much more abundant neighbour one base away suggests this may be a read error. The chain has TRBV4-3 and TRBJ2-5, with D unclear. The J call may not be correct, given that the DNA end is closer to TRBJ2-7. CDR1 and CDR2 (germline): LGHNA, YSLEER. This CDR3 has 13 residues. The CDR3 region has the DNA TGCGCCAGCAGCCGAGAAAAGGGAAACGAGCAGTACTTC. Translated, it gives CASSREKGNEQYF.

This clonotype was detected ten times or more. The rearrangement uses TRBV7-9 and TRBJ1-1, with D uncertain. Per germline, CDR1 SEHNR and CDR2 FQNEAQ (reference sequence). The CDR3 covers 12 residues. V was pared by 4 bases and J by 7 bases, with 10 bases between. CDR3 protein: CASSSTNLEAFF. The CDR3 nucleotides are TGTGCCAGCAGCTCGACAAACCTTGAAGCTTTCTTT.

This clonotype was picked up one time. The rearrangement links TRBV11-2 to TRBJ2-2; a weak D match, TRBD2 (6 bases). Looked up from germline, CDR1 is SGHAT and CDR2 is FQNNGV. The CDR3 is 20 amino acids. V lost 7 bases and J lost 0, with 27 bases in between. CDR3 loop: CASTLHRRSGPYANTGELFF. The CDR3 DNA follows: TGTGCCAGCACCCTACACAGGCGTAGCGGCCCCTACGCGAACACCGGGGAGCTGTTTTTT.

J is TRBJ1-5 and V is TRBV24-1; D might be TRBD1 (5 bases). The V end was cut by 3 bases, the J end by 2 bases, with 10 bases between. CDR3 length: 15 residues. Germline values: CDR1 KGHDR, CDR2 SFDVKD. In nucleotides, the CDR3 is TGTGCCACCAGTGATGCGGGGACGGGCAATCAGCCCCAGCATTTT. This translates into CATSDAGTGNQPQHF.

About this clonotype: A junction boundary mismatches the germline segment, possibly from a read error. This sequence joins TRBV15 and TRBJ1-2; no reliable D call. Per germline, CDR1 LNHNV and CDR2 YYDKDF (reference sequence). The CDR3 is 12 amino acids. CDR3 nucleotides: TGTGCCACCGGCAGAGATTCTGATGGCTACACCTTC. This codes for CATGRDSDGYTF.

This clonotype was picked up many times. This sequence joins TRBV6-2 or TRBV6-3 and TRBJ2-1; D is unclear. This CDR3 has 13 amino acids. CDR1 is MNHEY, CDR2 SVGEGT, per germline. V was trimmed by 0 bases and J by 6 bases, leaving 6 bases between them. The CDR3 DNA is TGTGCCAGCAGTTACTCGAAGCCCAATGAGCAGTTCTTC. Protein product: CASSYSKPNEQFF.

As concerns this clonotype: A much larger clone sits a single nucleotide away, making a read error possible. The gene calls are TRBV4-3 and TRBJ2-7; 9 bases agree with TRBD2. The trim removed 0 bases at V and 7 bases at J, leaving 13 bases unmatched. Per the germline V gene, CDR1 is LGHNA and CDR2 is YSLEER. CDR3 length: 17 residues. This CDR3 reads CASSQDWETSGYNEQYF. The CDR3 coding sequence is TGCGCCAGCAGCCAAGATTGGGAGACTAGCGGCTACAATGAGCAGTACTTC.

This clonotype has more than one count but fewer than ten. V is TRBV7-2 and J is TRBJ2-1; perhaps TRBD1 as D (5 bases). The length of the CDR3 is 14 residues. Germline V CDR1 and CDR2: SGHTA, FQGNSA. V was shortened by 4 bases and J by 15 bases, with 22 bases between the two germline ends. CDR3 nucleotide sequence: TGTGCCAGCAGCTCCACTACAGGATCCCGGAGTGTGTTCTTC. Translation: CASSSTTGSRSVFF.

This clonotype was observed many times. The chain joins TRBV7-2 to TRBJ2-6, with TRBD2 matching 7 bases. J lost 4 bases, V lost 1 base, and 4 bases had no gene match. The CDR3 contains 16 residues. The germline V gene has CDR1 SGHTA and CDR2 FQGNSA. Here the CDR3 reads CASSLGPAGGANVLTF. CDR3 bases: TGTGCCAGCAGCTTAGGACCAGCGGGGGGGGCCAACGTCCTGACTTTC.

As regards this clonotype: At one boundary the junction diverges from the germline segment, which might be a read error. This chain joins TRBV5-1 and TRBJ2-7; D may correspond to TRBD1 or TRBD2 (5 bases each). There are 13 residues in the CDR3. CDR1 and CDR2 (germline): SGHRS, YFSETQ. CDR3 nucleotides: TGCGCCGGCAGCTCAGGGAGCTCCTACGAGCAGTACTTC. Residues: CAGSSGSSYEQYF.